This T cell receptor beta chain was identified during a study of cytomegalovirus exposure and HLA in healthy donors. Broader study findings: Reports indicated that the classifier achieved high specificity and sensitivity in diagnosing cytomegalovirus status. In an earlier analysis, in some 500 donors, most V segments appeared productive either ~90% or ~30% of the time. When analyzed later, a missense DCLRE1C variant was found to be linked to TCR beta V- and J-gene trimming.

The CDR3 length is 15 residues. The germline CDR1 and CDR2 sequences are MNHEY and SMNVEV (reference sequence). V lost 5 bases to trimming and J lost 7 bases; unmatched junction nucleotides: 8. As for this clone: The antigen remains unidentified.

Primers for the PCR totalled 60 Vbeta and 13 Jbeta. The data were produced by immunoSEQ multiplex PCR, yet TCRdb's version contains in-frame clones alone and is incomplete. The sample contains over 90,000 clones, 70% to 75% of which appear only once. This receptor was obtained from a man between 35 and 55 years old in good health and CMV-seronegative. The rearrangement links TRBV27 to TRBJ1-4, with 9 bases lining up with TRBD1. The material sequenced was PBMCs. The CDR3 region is CASSPGTGRGEKLFF. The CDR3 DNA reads TGTGCCAGCAGTCCCGGGACAGGGAGGGGTGAAAAACTGTTTTTT.